A selection of T cell receptor beta chains follows, all from one sample in a study of beta chain features in type 1 diabetes. Libraries were prepared by immunoSEQ multiplex PCR; TCRdb keeps only in-frame clonotypes and omits some of them. The top ten hold around 0.02% of the sample, which has 900,000 or so clones, roughly 17% seen once. The sequenced sample was naive CD4+ T cells from blood. The receptors stem from a woman between 18 and 29 years old in good health. Both conserved end residues are part of each CDR3. The D gene is left open where the match is weak. The size entry is marked missing in some rows and otherwise reads once, few, many or a size class.

V: TRBV2; size: -; D: -; J: TRBJ1-2; DNA: TGTGCCAGCAGTGGTGGGGGAGGAAACTATGGCTACACCTTC; CDR3: CASSGGGGNYGYTF
V: TRBV6-6; size: -; D: TRBD1; J: TRBJ2-7; DNA: TGTGCCAGCAGTTTGCCGGACAGGGGTATATACGAGCAGTACTTC; CDR3: CASSLPDRGIYEQYF
V: TRBV28; size: few; D: -; J: TRBJ2-7; DNA: TGTGCCAGCAGTTATAGCCAGGGGTTCTACGAGCAGTACTTC; CDR3: CASSYSQGFYEQYF
V: TRBV4-2; size: -; D: TRBD2; J: TRBJ2-3; DNA: TGTGCCAGCAGCCAAAAGAGCGGGAGTGGGGATACGCAGTATTTT; CDR3: CASSQKSGSGDTQYF
V: TRBV20-1; size: -; D: -; J: TRBJ2-1; DNA: TGCAGTGCTATCCCCAGCTATGAGCAGTTCTTC; CDR3: CSAIPSYEQFF
V: TRBV4-1; size: -; D: TRBD2; J: TRBJ2-1; DNA: TGCGCCAGCAGCCAAGGGAGGGGCGGGGGCTACAATGAGCAGTTCTTC; CDR3: CASSQGRGGGYNEQFF
V: TRBV13; size: -; D: -; J: TRBJ2-7; DNA: TGTGCCAGCAGCTTACTTTACGAGCAGTACTTC; CDR3: CASSLLYEQYF
V: TRBV5-1; size: -; D: -; J: TRBJ1-5; DNA: TGCGCCAGCAGCCAGGACGGAAGCAATCAGCCCCAGCATTTT; CDR3: CASSQDGSNQPQHF
V: TRBV10-3; size: -; D: TRBD1; J: TRBJ1-5; DNA: TGTGCCGTCAAGGGACAGGGGGCTCGTGGGCCCCAGCATTTT; CDR3: CAVKGQGARGPQHF
V: TRBV28; size: -; D: -; J: TRBJ2-2; DNA: TGTGCCAGCAGTTTTGACGACACCGGGGAGCTGTTTTTT; CDR3: CASSFDDTGELFF
V: TRBV19; size: -; D: -; J: TRBJ2-1; DNA: TGTGCCAGTAGGCCGGGACAACTTCCGAGCTCCTACAATGAGCAGTTCTTC; CDR3: CASRPGQLPSSYNEQFF
V: TRBV9; size: -; D: -; J: TRBJ1-4; DNA: TGTGCCAGCAGCGCCGGGACCGTACGGGGGGAAAAACTGTTTTTT; CDR3: CASSAGTVRGEKLFF
V: TRBV28; size: few; D: TRBD2; J: TRBJ2-7; DNA: TGTGCCAGCAGTCCACCGGGACTAGCGGGATTCGAGCAGTACTTC; CDR3: CASSPPGLAGFEQYF
V: TRBV28; size: -; D: -; J: TRBJ2-5; DNA: TGTGCCAGCACCATGGGTCGTACAGGGGAGACCCAGTACTTC; CDR3: CASTMGRTGETQYF
V: TRBV13; size: few; D: -; J: TRBJ2-7; DNA: TGTGCCAGCAGCTTAGGGGTTCTCGGGACAACCTACGAGCAGTACTTC; CDR3: CASSLGVLGTTYEQYF
V: TRBV7-2; size: few; D: -; J: TRBJ2-2; DNA: TGTGCCAGCAGCTTATTGGGACTTCGTACCGGGGAGCTGTTTTTT; CDR3: CASSLLGLRTGELFF
V: TRBV7-2; size: -; D: TRBD1; J: TRBJ1-1; DNA: TGTGCCAGCAGCAAACAGGGGAGCACTGAAGCTTTCTTT; CDR3: CASSKQGSTEAFF
V: TRBV11-2; size: few; D: -; J: TRBJ2-7; DNA: TGTGCCAGCAGCCCCTCCATCGGGACTCAAGAGCAGTACTTC; CDR3: CASSPSIGTQEQYF
V: TRBV19; size: -; D: -; J: TRBJ1-1; DNA: TGTGCCAGTAGTAGGGGGCTCAGGACTGAAGCTTTCTTT; CDR3: CASSRGLRTEAFF
V: TRBV15; size: few; D: -; J: TRBJ2-5; DNA: TGTGCCACCAGCAGAGGTAGCCAAGAGACCCAGTACTTC; CDR3: CATSRGSQETQYF
V: TRBV28; size: -; D: TRBD2; J: TRBJ2-1; DNA: TGTGCCATGGGCGGGAGATCAGACTACAATGAGCAGTTCTTC; CDR3: CAMGGRSDYNEQFF
V: TRBV5-1; size: few; D: -; J: TRBJ2-1; DNA: TGCGCCAGCAGCTTGACGAGGTCCAAGGAGCCGCAGTTCTTC; CDR3: CASSLTRSKEPQFF
V: TRBV28; size: few; D: -; J: TRBJ1-1; DNA: TGTGCCAGCAGTTTCCCCTTGGAGAGAACTGAAGCTTTCTTT; CDR3: CASSFPLERTEAFF
V: TRBV7-6; size: few; D: -; J: TRBJ2-3; DNA: TGTGCCAGCAGCCCCCGTGTGGGCACAGATACGCAGTATTTT; CDR3: CASSPRVGTDTQYF
V: TRBV4-3; size: -; D: -; J: TRBJ1-1; DNA: TGCGCCAGCAGCCAAGATCGACACGTAAATCAAGGAGCTTTCTTT; CDR3: CASSQDRHVNQGAFF
V: TRBV18; size: -; D: TRBD1; J: TRBJ1-2; DNA: TGTGCCAGCTCCGGACAGGGAGACGGCTACACCTTC; CDR3: CASSGQGDGYTF
V: TRBV4-1; size: -; D: TRBD2; J: TRBJ2-7; DNA: TGCGCCAGCAGTCAGCCGACTAGCGGGAGCTACGAGCAGTACTTC; CDR3: CASSQPTSGSYEQYF
V: TRBV20-1; size: -; D: -; J: TRBJ2-3; DNA: TGCAGTGCTAGTTCAACAGATACGCAGTATTTT; CDR3: CSASSTDTQYF
V: TRBV2; size: -; D: -; J: TRBJ2-3; DNA: TGTGCCAGCAGTGACGTGGGGACAGATACGCAGTATTTT; CDR3: CASSDVGTDTQYF
V: TRBV28; size: -; D: TRBD2; J: TRBJ2-7; DNA: TGTGCCAGCAGTTTATCTAGCGGGCCTCATTACGAGCAGTACTTC; CDR3: CASSLSSGPHYEQYF
V: TRBV7-2; size: few; D: TRBD1; J: TRBJ2-1; DNA: TGTGCCAGCAGTCAGGGGGCGCCCTCCTACAATGAGCAGTTCTTC; CDR3: CASSQGAPSYNEQFF
V: TRBV6-5; size: -; D: -; J: TRBJ2-5; DNA: TGTGCCAGCAGTGACGGGAGTGGGGAAGAGACCCAGTACTTC; CDR3: CASSDGSGEETQYF
V: TRBV5-4; size: -; D: -; J: TRBJ2-7; DNA: TGTGCCAGCAGCTTTCGGGGCTACGAGCAGTACTTC; CDR3: CASSFRGYEQYF
V: TRBV9; size: -; D: -; J: TRBJ1-2; DNA: TGTGCCAGCAGCGTCCAGGTCGGCACCGCGAACTATGGCTACACCTTC; CDR3: CASSVQVGTANYGYTF
V: TRBV5-1; size: few; D: TRBD2; J: TRBJ2-5; DNA: TGCGCCAGCAGCCGGACTAGGGAAGAGACCCAGTACTTC; CDR3: CASSRTREETQYF
V: TRBV2; size: few; D: -; J: TRBJ2-7; DNA: TGTGCCAGCAGTGAAGCGCCAGGGATCGAGCAGTACTTC; CDR3: CASSEAPGIEQYF
V: TRBV7-2; size: -; D: TRBD1; J: TRBJ2-5; DNA: TGTGCCAGCAGCTCCAGGGGGCAAGAAGAGACCCAGTACTTC; CDR3: CASSSRGQEETQYF
V: TRBV7-9; size: few; D: -; J: TRBJ1-5; DNA: TGTGCCAGCAGCTCTACAGGGTCCAATCAGCCCCAGCATTTT; CDR3: CASSSTGSNQPQHF
V: TRBV7-9; size: few; D: -; J: TRBJ2-4; DNA: TGTGCCAGCAGCTTAGCAGGGGTCAAAAACATTCAGTACTTC; CDR3: CASSLAGVKNIQYF
V: TRBV7-9; size: -; D: -; J: TRBJ2-3; DNA: TGTGCCAGCAGCTTAGGGCAAATACCCAGCACAGATACGCAGTATTTT; CDR3: CASSLGQIPSTDTQYF
V: TRBV28; size: few; D: TRBD2; J: TRBJ2-7; DNA: TGTGCCAGCAGTTTCGGCGGGAGCTACGAGCAGTACTTC; CDR3: CASSFGGSYEQYF
V: TRBV2; size: few; D: TRBD1; J: TRBJ2-7; DNA: TGTGCCAGCACTTGGGACAGAGCCTACGAGCAGTACTTC; CDR3: CASTWDRAYEQYF
V: TRBV28; size: few; D: -; J: TRBJ2-1; DNA: TGTGCCAGCAGTTCGGGTTCCTCCTACAATGAGCAGTTCTTC; CDR3: CASSSGSSYNEQFF
V: TRBV19; size: -; D: TRBD2; J: TRBJ2-7; DNA: TGTGCCAGTAGTAGACTAGCGGGAGAATCCAGAATCTACGAGCAGTACTTC; CDR3: CASSRLAGESRIYEQYF
V: TRBV20-1; size: -; D: -; J: TRBJ2-7; DNA: TGCAGTGCAAGGACAGCCTACGAGCAGTACTTC; CDR3: CSARTAYEQYF
V: TRBV5-4; size: -; D: TRBD2; J: TRBJ2-1; DNA: TGTGCCAGCAGCCCGTCCGTCGGCGGGAGGTCCAACAATGAGCAGTTCTTC; CDR3: CASSPSVGGRSNNEQFF
V: TRBV7-9; size: few; D: TRBD2; J: TRBJ2-3; DNA: TGTGCCAGCAGTACTAGCGGGAGCACAGATACGCAGTATTTT; CDR3: CASSTSGSTDTQYF
V: TRBV6-5; size: few; D: TRBD2; J: TRBJ2-7; DNA: TGTGCCAGCAGTTACGTGGGACTAGCGGCAAACGAGCAGTACTTC; CDR3: CASSYVGLAANEQYF
V: TRBV5-1; size: few; D: -; J: TRBJ2-6; DNA: TGCGCCAGCAGCTTGGTACTTGAGGCCAACGTCCTGACTTTC; CDR3: CASSLVLEANVLTF
V: TRBV19; size: -; D: -; J: TRBJ2-4; DNA: TGTGCCAGTAGTACAGGGACTTCTGGGAACATTCAGTACTTC; CDR3: CASSTGTSGNIQYF
V: TRBV5-6; size: -; D: -; J: TRBJ2-7; DNA: TGTGCCAGCAGCGCGCGCCGCAGGAGTACCCCCGAGCAGTACTTC; CDR3: CASSARRRSTPEQYF
V: TRBV7-2; size: few; D: -; J: TRBJ2-3; DNA: TGTGCCAGCAGCCCCGGAGGGCCGCGGGATACGCAGTATTTT; CDR3: CASSPGGPRDTQYF
V: TRBV28; size: few; D: TRBD2; J: TRBJ2-7; DNA: TGTGCCAGCAGAAGCGGGAGTTCCGAGCAGTACTTC; CDR3: CASRSGSSEQYF